One sample yielded the 25 T cell receptor beta chains listed below, sequenced in a study of control samples from healthy donors and cancer patients. Here immunoSEQ multiplex PCR was the method, and the copy in TCRdb shows in-frame clones only, minus some. Of around 120,000 clones in the sample, 70% to 90% are singletons; the top ten hold around 3%. Specimen: blood. Receptors were obtained from a man aged 55 to 70 in good health.

Remarks on this clone: Germline and junction disagree at one end, which may indicate a read error. The chain combines TRBV18 with TRBJ2-3, with 7 bases identical to TRBD1. Germline lookup yields CDR1 KGHSH and CDR2 LQKENI. The CDR3 extends over 16 amino acids. The CDR3 DNA follows: TGTGTCAGCTCACCTAATCAGGGGGTGCCCGGGGATACGCAGTATTTT. It is translated as CVSSPNQGVPGDTQYF.

In its sample, this clone was seen once. The chain uses TRBV7-9 and TRBJ1-3; 9 bases align to TRBD1. CDR3 length: 14 residues. V lost 5 bases, J lost 3 bases, and 2 bases stayed unmatched. The germline V gene encodes CDR1 SEHNR and CDR2 FQNEAQ (reference sequence). The CDR3, as DNA: TGTGCCAGCAGCGCGGACAGGGGTGGAAACACCATATATTTT. Translating it yields CASSADRGGNTIYF. The full variable domain, in which reference TRBV7-9 and TRBJ1-3 provide the parts outside the CDR3, is DTGVSQNPRHKITKRGQNVTFRCDPISEHNRLYWYRQTLGQGPEFLTYFQNEAQLEKSRLLSDRFSAERPKGSFSTLEIQRTEQGDSAMYLCASSADRGGNTIYFGEGSWLTVV.

The genes are TRBV5-1 and TRBJ1-3; D not certain. Trimming pared 0 bases from V and 1 base from J, leaving 5 bases between. The germline V gene has CDR1 SGHRS and CDR2 YFSETQ. The CDR3 consists of 14 residues. The CDR3 coding sequence is TGCGCCAGCAGCTTGGAGGGTTCTGGAAACACCATATATTTT. Amino acid sequence: CASSLEGSGNTIYF.

The rearrangement joins TRBV20-1 to TRBJ1-1; TRBD1 aligns across 7 bases. The CDR3 totals 11 residues. Germline V gene lookup returns CDR1 DFQATT and CDR2 SNEGSKA (reference sequence). The CDR3 reads CRLEGGPEAFF. The CDR3 region has the DNA TGCAGACTTGAAGGGGGCCCTGAAGCTTTCTTT.

The rearrangement uses TRBV5-5 and TRBJ1-5, with unresolved D. This CDR3 region has 11 residues. V was pared by 10 bases and J by 5 bases, with 10 bases between. CDR1 SGHKS and CDR2 YYEKEE come from the germline V gene (reference sequence). The CDR3 DNA follows: TGTGCCCGCGACGACGATCAGCCCCAGCATTTT. Its protein is CARDDDQPQHF.

The chain uses TRBV7-9 and TRBJ2-2; D gene unclear. The CDR3 has 16 residues. V lost 6 bases to trimming and J lost 4 bases, with 18 bases between them. Germline CDR1 and CDR2: SEHNR and FQNEAQ (reference sequence). CDR3 sequence reads: CASRGFGQEPTGELFF. CDR3 coding DNA: TGTGCCAGCAGGGGGTTCGGGCAGGAGCCCACCGGGGAGCTGTTTTTT.

Of note for this clone: Other DNA sequences in this specimen translate into the identical CDR3. The chain is built from TRBV7-8 and TRBJ1-4; D is uncertain. Germline V CDR1 and CDR2: SGHVS, FQNEAQ. The CDR3 totals 16 residues. V was cut by 4 bases and J by 6 bases, with 18 bases left in between. CDR3 nucleotides: TGTGCCAGCAGCTCCCGAGGAGCGGAGAATCATGAAAAACTGTTTTTT. Its translation: CASSSRGAENHEKLFF.

This sequence joins TRBV3-1 (or the pseudogene TRBV3-2) and TRBJ1-1; D unresolved. V shed 4 bases and J shed 0 bases, with 9 bases lying between them. CDR3 size: 14 residues. The germline CDR1 and CDR2 sequences are LGHDT and YNNKEL (reference sequence). The CDR3 DNA reads TGTGCCAGCAGCCGCAGAGTTATGAACACTGAAGCTTTCTTT. Translation: CASSRRVMNTEAFF.

The chain combines TRBV5-1 with TRBJ1-2; D gene uncertain. V was cut by 0 bases and J by 4 bases, with 13 bases left in between. Germline V gene lookup returns CDR1 SGHRS and CDR2 YFSETQ. The CDR3 totals 15 residues. CDR3 coding DNA: TGCGCCAGCAGCTTGGGTGTTTCCTCCTCCTATGGCTACACCTTC. Protein: CASSLGVSSSYGYTF.

The chain carries TRBV7-9 and TRBJ1-5, with D possibly matching TRBD1 (5 bases). The CDR3 has 15 amino acids. Deletions cut 0 bases from V and 2 bases from J, with 8 bases between. CDR1 and CDR2 (germline): SEHNR, FQNEAQ (reference sequence). CDR3 nucleotide sequence: TGTGCCAGCAGCTTAGCAGGGGACGGCAATCAGCCCCAGCATTTT. This sequence encodes CASSLAGDGNQPQHF.

The chain carries TRBV4-2 and TRBJ1-2, with 7 positions matching TRBD1. Germline CDR1 reads LGHNA; CDR2 reads YNFKEQ. V was clipped by 0 bases and J by 3 bases; unmatched bases: 4. The CDR3 consists of 15 residues. The CDR3 DNA sequence: TGTGCCAGCAGCCAAGAAACGGGACAGTACTATGGCTACACCTTC. Its protein is CASSQETGQYYGYTF.

This clone was picked up one time. The chain employs TRBV7-8 and TRBJ2-3, with unresolved D. The germline CDR1 and CDR2 sequences are SGHVS and FQNEAQ. The CDR3 spans 13 residues. Between the trimmed V and J ends, which lost 1 base and 9 bases, there was a span of 11 bases. CDR3 amino acids: CASSLGQQDTQYF. The CDR3 region has the DNA TGTGCCAGCAGCTTAGGGCAGCAAGACACGCAGTATTTT.

The genes are TRBV28 and TRBJ1-6; 10 bases fit TRBD1. The CDR3 covers 15 residues. Germline V gene sequence: CDR1 MDHEN, CDR2 SYDVKM. V lost 2 bases to trimming and J lost 10 bases; unmatched junction nucleotides: 5. The CDR3 DNA reads as TGTGCCAGCAGTTTAGACAGGGGGCGAAGGTCACCCCTCCACTTT. Amino acid sequence: CASSLDRGRRSPLHF.

The genes are TRBV2 and TRBJ1-2, with 7 bases aligning to TRBD1. Germline assignment: CDR1 SNHLY and CDR2 FYNNEI. There are 13 residues in the CDR3. V lost 8 bases to trimming and J lost 8 bases; unmatched junction nucleotides: 11. The CDR3 protein is CASEVIRGTGYTF. In nucleotides, the CDR3 is TGTGCCAGCGAGGTTATCAGGGGGACGGGCTACACCTTC.

The V gene is TRBV18, the J gene TRBJ1-6; 7 positions agree with TRBD1. J was trimmed by 7 bases and V by 1 base; bases with no gene match: 7. Per germline, CDR1 KGHSH and CDR2 LQKENI. The CDR3 is made up of 16 amino acids. The CDR3 DNA follows: TGTGCCAGCTCACCACTGGAGACAGGGCGAAATTCACCCCTCCACTTT. Its protein is CASSPLETGRNSPLHF.

V and J are TRBV18 and TRBJ2-3, with D maybe TRBD1 (5 bases). Trimming took 2 bases from V and 2 from J, leaving 14 bases between them. The CDR3 is 16 amino acids. Per the germline V gene, CDR1 is KGHSH and CDR2 is LQKENI. CDR3 in amino acids: CASSPAQQAPTDTQYF. The CDR3 nucleotides read TGTGCCAGCTCACCAGCGCAACAGGCGCCCACAGATACGCAGTATTTT.

CDR3 residues: CSVARTTQETQYF. In DNA form, the CDR3 reads TGCAGCGTCGCTAGGACTACACAAGAGACCCAGTACTTC. The V gene is TRBV29-1, the J gene TRBJ2-5; a possible D gene is TRBD2 (6 bases). Trimming stripped 6 bases from V and 2 bases from J, with 13 bases between. CDR1 is SQVTM and CDR2 is ANQGSEA in the germline V gene. CDR3 length: 13 residues.

The chain joins TRBV6-1 to TRBJ1-6; D not resolved. V shed 2 bases and J shed 5 bases, with 10 bases lying between them. Germline V gene data show CDR1 as MNHNS and CDR2 as SASEGT. This CDR3 is built from 15 residues. The DNA for the CDR3 is TGTGCCAGCAGTGAACACGTGGAGAATAATTCACCCCTCCACTTT. It encodes CASSEHVENNSPLHF.

V usage is TRBV21-1 and J usage is TRBJ2-2; the table's D call TRBD1 went unverified against the DNA. TRBV21-1 is annotated as a pseudogene. The CDR3 has 15 amino acids. The CDR3 DNA reads as TGTGCCAGCAGCAAAGGGACAGCGAACACCGGGGAGCTGTTTTTT. Amino acid sequence: CASSKGTANTGELFF.

This clone was seen a few times. The chain combines TRBV7-2 with TRBJ2-7; D is perhaps TRBD1 (6 bases). The CDR3 loop spans 12 amino acids. Germline values: CDR1 SGHTA, CDR2 FQGNSA. V was cut by 5 bases and J by 6 bases, with 11 bases left in between. CDR3 DNA sequence: TGTGCCAGCAGCCGGACAGTTGGCGAGCAGTACTTC. Its protein product is CASSRTVGEQYF.

This CDR3 is CAISESQGYNEQFF. CDR3 sequence (DNA): TGTGCCATCAGTGAGTCGCAGGGATACAATGAGCAGTTCTTC. This chain uses TRBV10-3 with TRBJ2-1; D might be TRBD1 (5 bases). The CDR3 is 14 amino acids. Germline lookup yields CDR1 ENHRY and CDR2 SYGVKD. Trimming removed 0 bases at V and 4 bases at J, with 7 bases between.

The chain recombines TRBV24-1 with TRBJ2-3; 7 positions agree with TRBD1. The CDR3 sequence is 15 residues long. V lost 1 base, J lost 5 bases, and 5 bases stayed unmatched. Germline CDR1 reads KGHDR; CDR2 reads SFDVKD. The CDR3 DNA reads TGTGCCACCAGTGATTTCGCTACAGGGGTAGATACGCAGTATTTT. Its protein is CATSDFATGVDTQYF.

The chain couples TRBV18 to TRBJ1-1, with 9 nucleotides matching TRBD1. Trimming at V came to 2 bases and at J to 5 bases, leaving 3 bases not matched to a gene. Germline loops: CDR1 KGHSH, CDR2 LQKENI. The CDR3 is 14 amino acids. The CDR3 sequence: CASSPGGTGTEAFF. In nucleotides, the CDR3 is TGTGCCAGCTCACCAGGCGGGACAGGGACTGAAGCTTTCTTT.

V and J are TRBV11-2 and TRBJ2-3; D is possibly TRBD2 (5 bases). V was pared by 5 bases and J by 1 base, with 19 bases between. This CDR3 contains 17 residues. In germline, CDR1 is SGHAT, CDR2 FQNNGV. CDR3 protein: CASSAPLGWGGTDTQYF. As DNA, the CDR3 is TGTGCCAGCAGCGCCCCTTTAGGTTGGGGAGGCACAGATACGCAGTATTTT.

The chain uses TRBV5-1 and TRBJ2-3; D not certain. V was clipped by 0 bases and J by 1 base, with 9 bases between them. Germline loops: CDR1 SGHRS, CDR2 YFSETQ. This CDR3 has 15 residues. The CDR3 DNA follows: TGCGCCAGCAGCTTGGCTACACCGCGCACAGATACGCAGTATTTT. This translates into CASSLATPRTDTQYF.